Presented here are 23 T cell receptor beta chains from one specimen sequenced in a study of T cell responses to AZD1222 COVID-19 vaccine listed by TCRdb under 2021. What the time point label conveys for this sample: about 28 days (+/-7) after the second vaccine dose. The library was made by the immunoSEQ multiplex PCR assay. TCRdb took over this immuneACCESS table, retaining in-frame rearrangements with V and J assigned. Such tables are incomplete; in checked studies, under half of the missing clones stem from an unresolved V gene, and the remainder is unexplained. For this sample the table gives 150,000 or so clones, of which around 92% were detected only once. The ten largest make up less than 3.5% of the sample. This sample comprised peripheral blood, obtained 28 days after the second AZD1222 dose. Receptors were obtained from an adult who received the AZD1222 COVID-19 vaccine.

The chain recombines TRBV19 with TRBJ2-2; 10 bases map to TRBD1. V shed 5 bases, J shed 6 bases, and the junction held 12 bases outside the gene matches. The CDR3 has 17 residues. From germline, CDR1 is LNHDA and CDR2 SQIVND (reference sequence). CDR3 sequence reads: CASSSRPGQGYSGELFF. The CDR3, as DNA: TGTGCCAGTAGTTCCAGACCGGGACAGGGGTATTCCGGGGAGCTGTTTTTT. The full variable domain, rest sourced from reference TRBV19 and TRBJ2-2, is DGGITQSPKYLFRKEGQNVTLSCEQNLNHDAMYWYRQDPGQGLRLIYYSQIVNDFQKGDIAEGYSVSREKKESFPLTVTSAQKNPTAFYLCASSSRPGQGYSGELFFGEGSRLTVL.

This clone was counted once. The gene calls are TRBV6-2 or TRBV6-3 and TRBJ2-2, with D unclear. The CDR3 is 12 residues long. The germline gives CDR1 MNHEY, CDR2 SVGEGT. V was pared by 4 bases and J by 7 bases, with 7 bases between. The chain's CDR3 is CASSWAIGELFF. For the CDR3, the DNA is TGTGCCAGCAGTTGGGCTATCGGGGAGCTGTTTTTT.

This clone showed up just once. V is TRBV18 and J is TRBJ1-1; the D gene is possibly TRBD1 (6 bases). The CDR3 runs 16 residues. With 0 bases removed from V and 1 base from J, the gap between germline ends came to 12 bases. From germline, CDR1 is KGHSH and CDR2 LQKENI. The CDR3 region is CASSPPGGGGNTEAFF. The CDR3 DNA is TGTGCCAGCTCACCACCTGGCGGAGGGGGGAACACTGAAGCTTTCTTT.

On this clone itself: A single base separates this from a much larger clone, so it may be a read error. The rearrangement uses TRBV21-1 and TRBJ2-7. TRBV21-1 is designated a pseudogene. This CDR3 is built from 15 residues. The CDR3 sequence: CASSKGRGSSYEQYF. In nucleotides, the CDR3 is TGTGCCAGCAGCAAGGGTCGGGGCAGCTCCTACGAGCAGTACTTC.

CDR3 residues: CASSVGQGARNEQFF. For the CDR3, the DNA is TGTGCCAGCAGCGTAGGGCAGGGGGCGCGGAATGAGCAGTTCTTC. This chain joins TRBV9 and TRBJ2-1, with TRBD1 matching 8 bases. The CDR3 extends over 15 amino acids. The J segment lost 7 bases and the V segment lost 0 bases, leaving 6 bases of the junction unmatched. Germline CDR1 reads SGDLS; CDR2 reads YYNGEE. Full variable domain (outside the CDR3, taken from reference TRBV9 and TRBJ2-1): DSGVTQTPKHLITATGQRVTLRCSPRSGDLSVYWYQQSLDQGLQFLIQYYNGEERAKGNILERFSAQQFPDLHSELNLSSLELGDSALYFCASSVGQGARNEQFFGPGTRLTVL.

The rearrangement uses TRBV27 and TRBJ2-1; D unclear. V shed 2 bases and J shed 1 base, with 9 bases lying between them. From germline, CDR1 is MNHEY and CDR2 SMNVEV (reference sequence). The CDR3 is 15 residues long. CDR3 region: CASSLKGISYNEQFF. The CDR3 DNA reads TGTGCCAGCAGTTTAAAAGGGATTTCCTACAATGAGCAGTTCTTC.

This rearrangement joins TRBV10-3 to TRBJ2-2; TRBD2 agrees at 7 bases. The junction had 10 bases not matched to a gene; V was cut back by 5 bases and J by 4 bases. The CDR3 has 16 amino acids. Germline V gene lookup returns CDR1 ENHRY and CDR2 SYGVKD. The CDR3 DNA follows: TGTGCCATCAGTCCCCGGGGGAGCGGGGCCACCGGGGAGCTGTTTTTT. Translated, it gives CAISPRGSGATGELFF.

This clone was counted a single time. V gene TRBV27 combines with J gene TRBJ2-7; 8 nucleotides agree with TRBD2. The CDR3 contains 19 residues. Trimming took 3 bases from V and 5 from J; bases not matched to a gene: 21. Germline-derived CDR1 and CDR2 are MNHEY and SMNVEV (reference sequence). The CDR3 sequence: CASSFFSVGRSGRYHEQYF. The DNA of the CDR3 is TGTGCCAGCAGTTTCTTTTCGGTCGGACGAAGCGGGAGATACCACGAGCAGTACTTC.

The chain uses TRBV28 and TRBJ1-2, with a possible D match to TRBD1 (5 bases). V dropped 4 bases and J dropped 7 bases, with 10 bases sitting between them. Germline CDR1 MDHEN, CDR2 SYDVKM. There are 12 residues in the CDR3. CDR3: CASSYQGGGYTF. The CDR3 DNA sequence: TGTGCCAGCAGTTATCAGGGTGGTGGCTACACCTTC.

The V and J genes are TRBV7-2 and TRBJ2-5, with 15 nucleotides matching TRBD2. Per the germline V gene, CDR1 is SGHTA and CDR2 is FQGNSA. V lost 3 bases, J lost 4 bases, and 0 bases stayed unmatched. The CDR3 has 15 residues. CDR3 nucleotide sequence: TGTGCCAGCAGCTTGGGACTAGCGGGAGGAGAGACCCAGTACTTC. Its protein product is CASSLGLAGGETQYF.

J is TRBJ1-1 and V is TRBV5-1; D is possibly TRBD1 (5 bases). The CDR3 covers 12 residues. Trimming pared 2 bases from V and 3 bases from J, leaving 5 bases between. Germline loops: CDR1 SGHRS, CDR2 YFSETQ. CDR3 loop: CASSLGDTEAFF. In DNA form, the CDR3 reads TGCGCCAGCAGCTTAGGGGACACTGAAGCTTTCTTT.

The CDR3 loop reads CASSLVGESNTEAFF. In DNA form, the CDR3 reads TGTGCCAGCAGCTTGGTTGGCGAGTCGAACACTGAAGCTTTCTTT. The chain employs TRBV5-4 and TRBJ1-1; no reliable D call. Deletions cut 0 bases from V and 1 base from J, with 10 bases between. The CDR3 is made up of 15 amino acids. From germline, CDR1 is SGHNT and CDR2 YYREEE (reference sequence).

This chain uses TRBV5-3 with TRBJ1-5; D not resolved. TRBV5-3 is marked as an open reading frame, function uncertain. Trimming cost V 4 bases and J 2 bases, with 1 base left between them. The CDR3 contains 11 residues. CDR3 in amino acids: CARSRNQPQHF. The CDR3 region has the DNA TGTGCCAGAAGCCGCAATCAGCCCCAGCATTTT.

This sequence joins TRBV28 and TRBJ2-3; D is undetermined. The CDR3 runs to 15 residues. Germline V gene data show CDR1 as MDHEN and CDR2 as SYDVKM. V was trimmed by 5 bases and J by 3 bases, leaving 15 bases between them. In DNA, the CDR3 is TGTGCCAGCAGTCCCAGTGTGTTATGGACAGATACGCAGTATTTT. Translation: CASSPSVLWTDTQYF.

This chain connects TRBV7-9 to TRBJ1-1; D is perhaps TRBD1 (5 bases). V was clipped by 5 bases and J by 0 bases, with 10 bases between them. Per germline, CDR1 SEHNR and CDR2 FQNEAQ (reference sequence). This CDR3 has 14 residues. CDR3 coding DNA: TGTGCCAGCAGCCAAGGGACGCTGAACACTGAAGCTTTCTTT. As protein: CASSQGTLNTEAFF.

The chain couples TRBV4-3 to TRBJ1-2; TRBD1 might be the D (6 bases). The V and J ends lost 1 base and 3 bases respectively, with 24 bases between them. Germline loops: CDR1 LGHNA, CDR2 YSLEER. CDR3 length: 19 residues. This chain's CDR3 is CASSQGSSGGRGGDYGYTF. Written as DNA, the CDR3 is TGCGCCAGCAGCCAAGGGTCGAGTGGGGGAAGGGGGGGCGACTATGGCTACACCTTC.

V usage is TRBV5-1 and J usage is TRBJ2-1; tentative D call: TRBD1 (6 bases). Germline loops: CDR1 SGHRS, CDR2 YFSETQ. V shed 4 bases and J shed 6 bases, with 11 bases lying between them. The CDR3 is made up of 13 amino acids. CDR3 nucleotide sequence: TGCGCCAGCAGCCGTGGACAGTTCAATGAGCAGTTCTTC. Translated, it gives CASSRGQFNEQFF.

This sequence joins TRBV20-1 and TRBJ2-5; D unresolved. The V gene's germline CDR1 is DFQATT and CDR2 SNEGSKA (reference sequence). The CDR3 sequence is 10 residues long. The V end lost 0 bases, the J end lost 4 bases, and 0 bases lay between the germline ends. The CDR3 nucleotides read TGCAGTGCTAGAGAAGAGACCCAGTACTTC. It translates to CSAREETQYF.

This chain links TRBV19 with TRBJ2-4; 8 positions agree with TRBD1. Germline V gene sequence: CDR1 LNHDA, CDR2 SQIVND (reference sequence). This CDR3 spans 15 amino acids. J was trimmed by 3 bases and V by 3 bases; bases with no gene match: 4. The CDR3: CASSIGQGGKNIQYF. In DNA form, the CDR3 reads TGTGCCAGTAGTATTGGACAGGGTGGCAAAAACATTCAGTACTTC.

The chain links TRBV7-2 to TRBJ1-3; D gene unclear. Deletions cut 4 bases from V and 1 base from J, with 11 bases between. The CDR3 consists of 15 residues. Germline CDR1 SGHTA, CDR2 FQGNSA. The CDR3 DNA reads as TGTGCCAGCAGCTACGAGTTAGTGTCTGGAAACACCATATATTTT. This encodes CASSYELVSGNTIYF.

V and J are TRBV12-3 or TRBV12-4 and TRBJ2-5; the match to TRBD1 covers 7 bases. The CDR3 is 13 residues long. V lost 4 bases, J lost 2 bases, and 1 base stayed unmatched. The DNA for the CDR3 is TGTGCCAGCAGTTCGGACAGGCAAGAGACCCAGTACTTC. It translates to CASSSDRQETQYF.

The chain has TRBV5-1 and TRBJ2-3, with D possibly TRBD1 on 6 matching bases. Trimming shortened V by 0 bases and J by 4 bases, and 18 bases separated the two germline ends. The CDR3 totals 17 residues. Germline V gives CDR1 SGHRS, CDR2 YFSETQ. CDR3 nucleotide sequence: TGCGCCAGCAGCTTGGAGGCTGGCACCAGGGGCGCAGATACGCAGTATTTT. Protein product: CASSLEAGTRGADTQYF.

This clone is a singleton in its sample. This chain joins TRBV7-2 and TRBJ2-7; 8 positions match TRBD2. The V gene end was trimmed by 1 base and the J gene end by 7 bases; junction bases not matched to a gene: 9. CDR1 SGHTA and CDR2 FQGNSA come from the germline V gene. The CDR3 length is 15 residues. The CDR3 here is CASSLGLAGTREQYF. Here the CDR3 DNA reads TGTGCCAGCAGCTTAGGGTTAGCGGGAACTAGGGAGCAGTACTTC.